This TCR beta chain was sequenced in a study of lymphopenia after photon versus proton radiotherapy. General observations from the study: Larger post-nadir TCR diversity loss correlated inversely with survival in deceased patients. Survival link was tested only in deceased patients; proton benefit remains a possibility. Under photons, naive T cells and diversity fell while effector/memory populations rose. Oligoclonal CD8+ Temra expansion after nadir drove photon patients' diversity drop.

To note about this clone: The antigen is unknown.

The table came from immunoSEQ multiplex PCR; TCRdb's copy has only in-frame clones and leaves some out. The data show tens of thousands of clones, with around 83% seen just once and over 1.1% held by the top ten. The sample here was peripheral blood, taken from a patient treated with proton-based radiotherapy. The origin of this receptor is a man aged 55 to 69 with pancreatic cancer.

Here the CDR3 reads CASSLRGIYEQYF. For the CDR3, the DNA is TGTGCCAGCAGCTTACGGGGGATCTACGAGCAGTACTTC. This sequence joins TRBV11-2 and TRBJ2-7, with D possibly TRBD2 on 6 matching bases. The CDR3 contains 13 residues. Trimming pared 2 bases from V and 3 bases from J, leaving 8 bases between. CDR1 is SGHAT and CDR2 is FQNNGV in the germline V gene.